What follows are 4 T cell receptor beta chains derived from one specimen sequenced in a study of T cell responses to AZD1222 COVID-19 vaccine. Produced via immunoSEQ multiplex PCR; TCRdb's table is partial and in-frame only. The data hold more than 50,000 clones, with 87% observed a single time. The source was peripheral blood, collected on day 0 of AZD1222 vaccination. These receptor sequences come from an adult in good health.

The chain couples TRBV4-2 to TRBJ2-2; the match to TRBD2 covers 14 bases. The trim removed 1 base at V and 5 bases at J, leaving 6 bases unmatched. CDR1 LGHNA and CDR2 YNFKEQ come from the germline V gene. The CDR3 contains 18 residues. The CDR3 protein is CASSQAGTSGGATGELFF. The CDR3 DNA is TGTGCCAGCAGCCAAGCCGGGACTAGCGGGGGAGCTACCGGGGAGCTGTTTTTT.

In its sample, this clone was seen once. The junction differs from germline at one of its ends, possibly a read error. The chain uses TRBV11-2 and TRBJ2-7; 14 bases are shared with TRBD2. The CDR3 extends over 15 amino acids. Germline CDR1 is SGHAT and CDR2 is FQNNGV. CDR3 protein: CASSPLTSGGAGTNF. CDR3 nucleotides: TGTGCCAGCAGCCCCTTGACTAGCGGGGGGGCCGGTACGAACTTC.

The chain recombines TRBV7-9 with TRBJ2-2; unclear D gene. Germline assignment: CDR1 SEHNR and CDR2 FQNEAQ (reference sequence). The CDR3 spans 13 residues. Trimming took 7 bases from V and 5 from J, leaving 11 bases between them. The DNA of the CDR3 is TGTGCCAGCAACTCTGACACAACCGGGGAGCTGTTTTTT. Protein: CASNSDTTGELFF.

In its sample, this clone was seen once. The V call is TRBV5-4, the J call TRBJ2-1, with D uncertain. Trimming stripped 0 bases from V and 5 bases from J, with 9 bases between. This CDR3 has 14 residues. Germline V CDR1 and CDR2: SGHNT, YYREEE (reference sequence). CDR3 residues: CASSLVGSDNEQFF. CDR3 sequence (DNA): TGTGCCAGCAGCTTGGTTGGCTCAGACAATGAGCAGTTCTTC.